These 22 T cell receptor beta chains were all obtained from the same sample, sequenced in a study of response to subunit inactivated influenza vaccine. One entry per CDR3 protein, called by TCRdb with MiXCR from the RT-PCR reads. The sample has 540,000 or so distinct CDR3 sequences, 10% to 15% seen once; the top ten hold around 13%. The sequencing used PBMCs from blood, collected more than 35 days after vaccination. These receptors all stem from a man aged 50 to 59 who received an inactivated influenza vaccine.

This clonotype was seen many times. The J gene is TRBJ2-1, the V gene TRBV6-5; 11 nucleotides align to TRBD2. Germline lookup yields CDR1 MNHEY and CDR2 SVGAGI. Trimming took 2 bases from V and 10 from J; bases not matched to a gene: 7. This CDR3 contains 15 residues. The CDR3 nucleotides are TGTGCCAGCAGTTACCTTAGCGGGAGGGCCAGGGAGCAGTTCTTC. This gives the protein CASSYLSGRAREQFF.

At least ten counts were recorded for this clonotype. The chain couples TRBV12-3 or TRBV12-4 to TRBJ2-3; TRBD1 is a possible D gene (6 bases). There are 15 residues in the CDR3. V gave up 4 bases and J gave up 4 bases, with 15 bases separating them. Here the CDR3 reads CASSSGHPGADTQYF. The CDR3 nucleotides read TGTGCCAGCAGTTCGGGACATCCTGGTGCAGATACGCAGTATTTT.

This clonotype was observed many times. The chain combines TRBV20-1 with TRBJ2-2; D gene uncertain. The CDR3 has 13 residues. The V end lost 3 bases, the J end lost 1 base, and 6 bases lay between the germline ends. The V gene's germline CDR1 is DFQATT and CDR2 SNEGSKA (reference sequence). CDR3 coding DNA: TGCAGTGCTAGTCAACGGAACACCGGGGAGCTGTTTTTT. It codes for CSASQRNTGELFF.

This clonotype was counted a few times. The rearrangement links TRBV20-1 to TRBJ2-7, with D perhaps TRBD2 (6 bases). The V end lost 0 bases, the J end lost 2 bases, and 11 bases lay between the germline ends. The CDR3 has 14 amino acids. Germline values: CDR1 DFQATT, CDR2 SNEGSKA (reference sequence). The CDR3 nucleotides are TGCAGTGCTAGAGATTCGCGGGGTACCTACGAGCAGTACTTC. This encodes CSARDSRGTYEQYF.

This clonotype came up many times. This chain uses TRBV20-1 with TRBJ2-1; 12 nucleotides line up with TRBD2. From germline, CDR1 is DFQATT and CDR2 SNEGSKA (reference sequence). CDR3 length: 14 amino acids. V lost 4 bases to trimming and J lost 6 bases; unmatched junction nucleotides: 4. The CDR3 DNA reads as TGCAGTGCTACCCCTAGCGGGAGGGCCAATGAGCAGTTCTTC. It encodes CSATPSGRANEQFF.

This clonotype has only a few counts. The chain links TRBV11-2 to TRBJ2-2; D is unresolved. Trimming removed 1 base from V and 5 bases from J, with 11 bases in between. The germline gives CDR1 SGHAT, CDR2 FQNNGV. The CDR3 is made up of 15 amino acids. For the CDR3, the DNA is TGTGCCAGCAGCTTAGTGGGTTCCGTTACCGGGGAGCTGTTTTTT. Its protein product is CASSLVGSVTGELFF.

This clonotype was seen ten or more times. The chain uses TRBV7-9 and TRBJ2-7; D is ambiguous. Germline lookup yields CDR1 SEHNR and CDR2 FQNEAQ (reference sequence). V gave up 2 bases and J gave up 0 bases, with 8 bases separating them. The CDR3 is 14 amino acids. For the CDR3, the DNA is TGTGCCAGCAGCTTATACCAGAGCTCCTACGAGCAGTACTTC. It translates to CASSLYQSSYEQYF.

This clonotype has more than one count but fewer than ten. The chain carries TRBV28 and TRBJ2-3; a weak D match, TRBD2 (5 bases). Trimming took off 7 bases at V and 5 bases at J, with 25 bases between the two ends. From germline, CDR1 is MDHEN and CDR2 SYDVKM. The CDR3 is 17 residues long. The CDR3 bases are TGTGCCAGCACCGCCCTCGGGATCCTCGGCCGGGTAGATACGCAGTATTTT. Its translation is CASTALGILGRVDTQYF.

Many counts were recorded for this clonotype. The rearrangement uses TRBV5-6 and TRBJ2-1, with 13 bases aligning to TRBD2. CDR1 and CDR2 from the germline V gene are SGHDT and YYEEEE. J lost 6 bases, V lost 6 bases, and 3 bases had no gene match. The CDR3 consists of 14 residues. Here the CDR3 reads CASTTSGRANEQFF. In DNA, the CDR3 is TGTGCCAGCACAACTAGCGGGAGGGCCAATGAGCAGTTCTTC.

The genes are TRBV4-3 and TRBJ2-1; no firm D call. CDR1 is LGHNA and CDR2 is YSLEER in the germline V gene. The CDR3 extends over 16 amino acids. V dropped 0 bases and J dropped 3 bases, with 12 bases sitting between them. CDR3 DNA: TGCGCCAGCAGCCAAGAGATGGCAGGTCACTACAATGAGCAGTTCTTC. Amino acids: CASSQEMAGHYNEQFF.

In its sample, this clonotype was seen a few times. The chain carries TRBV15 and TRBJ2-7; weak D call: TRBD2 (6 bases). The CDR3 has 14 amino acids. Trimming stripped 5 bases from V and 5 bases from J, with 16 bases between. CDR1 is LNHNV, CDR2 YYDKDF, per germline (reference sequence). Written as DNA, the CDR3 is TGTGCCACCAGCGGTTTAGGGAGGCCTAACGAGCAGTACTTC. This sequence encodes CATSGLGRPNEQYF.

In its sample, this clonotype was seen a few times. The chain joins TRBV6-1 to TRBJ2-1, with D tentatively TRBD1 (6 bases). V was clipped by 5 bases and J by 0 bases, with 14 bases between them. The CDR3 runs 16 residues. CDR1 MNHNS and CDR2 SASEGT come from the germline V gene. CDR3: CASSPRGLSSYNEQFF. The CDR3 bases are TGTGCCAGCAGTCCCAGGGGCCTGAGCTCCTACAATGAGCAGTTCTTC.

This clonotype was observed a few times. This chain joins TRBV10-3 and TRBJ2-7; 7 bases fit TRBD2. CDR1 and CDR2 from the germline V gene are ENHRY and SYGVKD. The CDR3 extends over 13 amino acids. Unmatched junction bases numbered 7, after V lost 4 bases and J lost 7 bases. The CDR3 DNA follows: TGTGCCATCAGTGGAGGGAAAGCGGGGGAGCAGTACTTC. Its translation is CAISGGKAGEQYF.

The table lists this clonotype with a few counts. The chain couples TRBV4-1 to TRBJ2-5, with 9 nucleotides matching TRBD2. Germline V lookup: CDR1 MGHRA, CDR2 YSYEKL. V was clipped by 4 bases and J by 1 base; unmatched bases: 7. This CDR3 has 16 amino acids. The CDR3 DNA follows: TGCGCCAGCAGCCTCACGACTAGCGGACCCCAAGAGACCCAGTACTTC. Encoded protein: CASSLTTSGPQETQYF.

This clonotype was detected only a few times. The chain combines TRBV6-5 with TRBJ2-7, with 11 positions matching TRBD1. Germline CDR1 and CDR2: MNHEY and SVGAGI. V dropped 0 bases and J dropped 6; count of bases not matched to a gene: 7. The CDR3 has 16 residues. In DNA, the CDR3 is TGTGCCAGCAGTTACTCGCGTCCGGACAGGGGGCTCGAGCAGTACTTC. Translated, it gives CASSYSRPDRGLEQYF.

The chain couples TRBV20-1 to TRBJ1-5; 9 nucleotides agree with TRBD1. The junction had 8 bases not matched to a gene; V was cut back by 2 bases and J by 9 bases. The CDR3 contains 14 residues. Germline V lookup: CDR1 DFQATT, CDR2 SNEGSKA (reference sequence). The CDR3 coding sequence is TGCAGTGCTAGATATCCGGGACAGGGATGGCCCCAGCATTTT. This gives the protein CSARYPGQGWPQHF.

This clonotype was recorded a few times. CDR3 in amino acids: CASSQGTASAETQYF. The CDR3 DNA reads as TGTGCCAGCAGCCAAGGAACGGCCAGCGCAGAGACCCAGTACTTC. This sequence joins TRBV4-2 and TRBJ2-5; D uncertain. The germline V gene encodes CDR1 LGHNA and CDR2 YNFKEQ. This CDR3 is built from 15 residues. V was pared by 1 base and J by 4 bases, with 13 bases between.

This clonotype occurred many times. The V gene is TRBV6-2 or TRBV6-3, the J gene TRBJ1-2; no clear D. V was pared by 3 bases and J by 3 bases, with 11 bases between. The CDR3 has 14 amino acids. The V gene's germline CDR1 is MNHEY and CDR2 SVGEGT. CDR3 amino acids: CASSYRRSHYGYTF. DNA of the CDR3: TGTGCCAGCAGTTATCGACGGTCCCACTATGGCTACACCTTC.

V is TRBV4-1 and J is TRBJ2-5, with D perhaps matching TRBD2 (5 bases). The CDR3 consists of 14 residues. Per germline, CDR1 MGHRA and CDR2 YSYEKL. V lost 5 bases and J lost 2, with 12 bases in between. DNA of the CDR3: TGCGCCAGCAGCGGAGGAGGTGGGCAAGAGACCCAGTACTTC. The encoded protein is CASSGGGGQETQYF.

Only a few counts were recorded for this clonotype. The V call is TRBV5-6, the J call TRBJ2-7, with 9 bases fitting TRBD1. The CDR3 has 16 residues. The J segment lost 2 bases and the V segment lost 0 bases, leaving 6 bases of the junction unmatched. Germline lookup yields CDR1 SGHDT and CDR2 YYEEEE. The CDR3 loop is CASSLGGTGRTYEQYF. The CDR3 region has the DNA TGTGCCAGCAGCTTGGGAGGGACAGGGAGGACCTACGAGCAGTACTTC.

The chain has TRBV11-2 and TRBJ2-5; D unclear. V lost 4 bases to trimming and J lost 5 bases, with 14 bases between them. Germline assignment: CDR1 SGHAT and CDR2 FQNNGV. The CDR3 totals 14 residues. CDR3 coding DNA: TGTGCCAGCAGCTCACCAGCGAGGCGGGAGACCCAGTACTTC. Protein: CASSSPARRETQYF.

J is TRBJ2-7 and V is TRBV7-9, with 9 bases lining up with TRBD1. Germline trimming cut 8 bases from V and 2 bases from J; bases unmatched to any gene: 7. CDR1 is SEHNR, CDR2 FQNEAQ, per germline (reference sequence). The CDR3 runs to 14 residues. The CDR3 spells CASGSGTGPYEQYF. The CDR3 DNA reads as TGTGCCAGCGGATCCGGGACAGGGCCCTACGAGCAGTACTTC. The entire variable domain, with the rest obtained from reference TRBV7-9 and TRBJ2-7, is as follows: DTGVSQNPRHKITKRGQNVTFRCDPISEHNRLYWYRQTLGQGPEFLTYFQNEAQLEKSRLLSDRFSAERPKGSFSTLEIQRTEQGDSAMYLCASGSGTGPYEQYFGPGTRLTVT.